This T cell receptor beta chain is drawn from a study of blood T cell repertoires in COVID-19. Assay: immunoSEQ multiplex PCR; the TCRdb copy retains only in-frame clones and omits some. The data contain 57,000 or so clones, roughly 80% of them singletons. Germline assignment: CDR1 SGHRS and CDR2 YFSETQ. CDR3 length equals 15 residues. Trimming cost V 0 bases and J 5 bases; bases outside gene matches: 7. The specimen sequenced was peripheral blood. This chain links TRBV5-1 with TRBJ2-5; 7 bases are a match to TRBD2. This receptor was obtained from a man in his 70s with active COVID-19. CDR3 sequence reads: CASSLEAGGVETQYF. The CDR3 DNA is TGCGCCAGCAGCTTGGAGGCTGGGGGGGTTGAGACCCAGTACTTC.